The 26 T cell receptor beta chains reported below all come from one sample, sequenced in a study of radiotherapy plus CTLA-4 blockade in lung cancer. The table came from immunoSEQ multiplex PCR; TCRdb's copy has only in-frame clones and leaves some out. The table records fewer than 70,000 clones, roughly 85% of them present only once. The sequenced sample was peripheral blood, obtained from a patient treated with radiotherapy plus ipilimumab. All receptors come from a human donor with non-small cell lung cancer who had a complete response to radiotherapy plus ipilimumab.

The chain links TRBV5-4 to TRBJ2-1; 8 nucleotides line up with TRBD2. J was trimmed by 5 bases and V by 4 bases; bases with no gene match: 5. CDR1 and CDR2 from the germline V gene are SGHNT and YYREEE (reference sequence). The CDR3 loop spans 14 amino acids. This chain's CDR3 is CASSPGTRNNEQFF. CDR3 sequence (DNA): TGTGCCAGCAGCCCCGGGACTAGAAACAATGAGCAGTTCTTC.

The chain links TRBV9 to TRBJ2-3; possible D gene TRBD1, 6 bases. The CDR3 loop spans 15 amino acids. The V end was cut by 3 bases, the J end by 0 bases, with 11 bases between. Germline CDR1 is SGDLS and CDR2 is YYNGEE. CDR3 loop: CASSGGGASTDTQYF. The CDR3 region has the DNA TGTGCCAGCAGCGGTGGGGGCGCTAGCACAGATACGCAGTATTTT.

The chain joins TRBV2 to TRBJ2-1, with D possibly called TRBD1 or TRBD2 (7 bases each). The CDR3 runs 13 residues. Germline V gives CDR1 SNHLY, CDR2 FYNNEI. The CDR3 bases are TGTTCAACGGCGGGGCAGGGGGGGAATGAGCAGTTCTTC. It encodes CSTAGQGGNEQFF.

The V call is TRBV7-2, the J call TRBJ1-1; unclear D gene. Per the germline V gene, CDR1 is SGHTA and CDR2 is FQGNSA. Trimming removed 3 bases from V and 1 base from J, with 18 bases in between. CDR3 size: 17 residues. CDR3 loop: CASSLGGRRNSNTEAFF. The CDR3 nucleotides are TGTGCCAGCAGCTTGGGAGGGCGGAGAAACTCGAACACTGAAGCTTTCTTT. Supplemented by reference TRBV7-2 and TRBJ1-1, the full variable domain reads GAGVSQSPSNKVTEKGKDVELRCDPISGHTALYWYRQSLGQGLEFLIYFQGNSAPDKSGLPSDRFSAERTGGSVSTLTIQRTQQEDSAVYLCASSLGGRRNSNTEAFFGQGTRLTVV.

This clone occurred once. The chain recombines TRBV5-4 with TRBJ2-3; the match to TRBD2 covers 15 bases. From germline, CDR1 is SGHNT and CDR2 YYREEE (reference sequence). The length of the CDR3 is 19 residues. Unmatched junction bases numbered 9, after V lost 4 bases and J lost 0 bases. The CDR3 protein is CASSPGTSGGPRSTDTQYF. The CDR3 DNA reads as TGTGCCAGCAGCCCCGGGACTAGCGGGGGGCCCCGGAGCACAGATACGCAGTATTTT.

The J gene is TRBJ1-1, the V gene TRBV27, with D hard to call. Trimming removed 2 bases from V and 1 base from J, with 2 bases in between. The CDR3 loop spans 12 amino acids. Germline CDR1 reads MNHEY; CDR2 reads SMNVEV (reference sequence). The DNA of the CDR3 is TGTGCCAGCAGTTTAGGGAACACTGAAGCTTTCTTT. It specifies CASSLGNTEAFF.

This chain uses TRBV6-4 with TRBJ2-2, with TRBD1 matching over 8 bases. Germline-derived CDR1 and CDR2 are MRHNA and SNTAGT. Trimming removed 0 bases from V and 5 bases from J; junction bases left unmatched: 5. The CDR3 covers 16 residues. The CDR3 region is CASSDSTGQGTGELFF. CDR3 in DNA: TGTGCCAGCAGTGACTCGACTGGACAGGGTACCGGGGAGCTGTTTTTT.

The V gene is TRBV27, the J gene TRBJ1-6; 8 positions match TRBD1. Germline loops: CDR1 MNHEY, CDR2 SMNVEV (reference sequence). With 5 bases clipped from V and 10 bases from J, the junction kept 10 bases outside the gene matches. The CDR3 is 15 amino acids. The CDR3, as DNA: TGTGCCAGCAGTCTCGGACAGGGTATTGGGTCACCCCTCCACTTT. It is translated as CASSLGQGIGSPLHF.

This chain connects TRBV7-9 to TRBJ1-2; 10 bases map to TRBD1. CDR1 is SEHNR and CDR2 is FQNEAQ in the germline V gene (reference sequence). This CDR3 is built from 13 residues. V dropped 1 base and J dropped 9; count of bases not matched to a gene: 2. CDR3 region: CASSLGQGASYTF. Written as DNA, the CDR3 is TGTGCCAGCAGCTTAGGACAGGGGGCTAGCTACACCTTC.

The chain links TRBV30 to TRBJ1-1; D remains ambiguous. V lost 4 bases, J lost 0 bases, and 6 bases lay in between. The germline gives CDR1 GTSNPN, CDR2 SVGIG (reference sequence). The CDR3 runs 12 residues. The DNA for the CDR3 is TGTGCCTGGACAAAATTGAACACTGAAGCTTTCTTT. Amino acids: CAWTKLNTEAFF.

Turning to this clone: This sample includes further DNA sequences coding for the same CDR3. The DNA of the CDR3 is TGTGCCAGCAGCCCTAGCACAGATACGCAGTATTTT. This sequence encodes CASSPSTDTQYF. This chain connects TRBV7-9 to TRBJ2-3; D remains unclear. The CDR3 runs to 12 residues. Germline values: CDR1 SEHNR, CDR2 FQNEAQ (reference sequence). V was pared by 5 bases and J by 0 bases, with 3 bases between.

The rearrangement uses TRBV7-9 and TRBJ1-6; D not certain. Trimming cost V 10 bases and J 5 bases, with 9 bases left between them. The germline CDR1 and CDR2 sequences are SEHNR and FQNEAQ (reference sequence). CDR3 size: 12 residues. CDR3 sequence reads: CAITTDNSPLHF. The CDR3 DNA sequence: TGTGCCATCACGACGGATAATTCACCCCTCCACTTT.

The CDR3 DNA reads TGTGCCAGCAGCTGGGGACAGGGATACTACGAGCAGTACTTC. Protein: CASSWGQGYYEQYF. This chain joins TRBV5-6 and TRBJ2-7; 9 bases are a match to TRBD1. This CDR3 comprises 14 residues. Germline lookup yields CDR1 SGHDT and CDR2 YYEEEE. J gave up 3 bases and V 3 bases, and 4 bases lay outside the gene matches.

The chain employs TRBV7-9 and TRBJ1-4, with a tentative D call TRBD1 (6 bases). From germline, CDR1 is SEHNR and CDR2 FQNEAQ (reference sequence). This CDR3 spans 16 amino acids. V was shortened by 5 bases and J by 3 bases, with 16 bases between the two germline ends. CDR3 residues: CASSLGAGASNEKLFF. CDR3 nucleotide sequence: TGTGCCAGCAGCCTCGGAGCGGGGGCTTCTAATGAAAAACTGTTTTTT.

The chain joins TRBV7-2 to TRBJ2-5, with TRBD1 matching 9 bases. The CDR3 contains 15 residues. Germline V gene data show CDR1 as SGHTA and CDR2 as FQGNSA. J lost 5 bases, V lost 1 base, and 5 bases had no gene match. CDR3 sequence: CASSLGDREGETQYF. CDR3 in DNA: TGTGCCAGCAGCTTAGGGGACAGGGAGGGGGAGACCCAGTACTTC.

This sequence joins TRBV19 and TRBJ1-3; 7 nucleotides line up with TRBD1. The CDR3 totals 16 residues. The germline V gene encodes CDR1 LNHDA and CDR2 SQIVND (reference sequence). Unmatched junction bases numbered 3, after V lost 1 base and J lost 0 bases. The chain's CDR3 is CASSIGGQASGNTIYF. The CDR3 nucleotides read TGTGCCAGTAGTATAGGAGGACAGGCCTCTGGAAACACCATATATTTT. Full variable domain (rest looked up from reference TRBV19 and TRBJ1-3): DGGITQSPKYLFRKEGQNVTLSCEQNLNHDAMYWYRQDPGQGLRLIYYSQIVNDFQKGDIAEGYSVSREKKESFPLTVTSAQKNPTAFYLCASSIGGQASGNTIYFGEGSWLTVV.

The chain joins TRBV11-2 to TRBJ1-1; D perhaps matches TRBD1 (5 bases). CDR3 length: 12 amino acids. Germline-derived CDR1 and CDR2 are SGHAT and FQNNGV. Trimming pared 1 base from V and 10 bases from J, leaving 10 bases between. CDR3 amino acids: CASSLAGWVAFF. The CDR3 DNA follows: TGTGCCAGCAGCTTAGCAGGGTGGGTAGCTTTCTTT.

The V and J genes are TRBV6-5 and TRBJ2-7; possible D gene TRBD1, 5 bases. The CDR3 runs 11 residues. The germline CDR1 and CDR2 sequences are MNHEY and SVGAGI. V lost 5 bases and J 5 bases, leaving 7 bases between the germline ends. The CDR3: CASSQGHEQYF. The DNA for the CDR3 is TGTGCCAGCAGTCAGGGCCACGAGCAGTACTTC.

This rearrangement joins TRBV18 to TRBJ2-5, with D perhaps matching TRBD2 (5 bases). Germline lookup yields CDR1 KGHSH and CDR2 LQKENI. Deletions cut 5 bases from V and 0 bases from J, with 7 bases between. The CDR3 loop spans 13 amino acids. CDR3: CASSTRDQETQYF. CDR3 DNA sequence: TGTGCCAGCTCAACGCGGGACCAAGAGACCCAGTACTTC.

V gene TRBV19 combines with J gene TRBJ2-7; 7 bases fit TRBD2. The J segment lost 9 bases and the V segment lost 5 bases, leaving 4 bases of the junction unmatched. Germline values: CDR1 LNHDA, CDR2 SQIVND (reference sequence). CDR3 length: 11 amino acids. CDR3: CASSPGGRQYF. The CDR3 region has the DNA TGTGCCAGTAGTCCGGGGGGACGGCAGTACTTC. Full variable domain (outside the CDR3, taken from reference TRBV19 and TRBJ2-7): DGGITQSPKYLFRKEGQNVTLSCEQNLNHDAMYWYRQDPGQGLRLIYYSQIVNDFQKGDIAEGYSVSREKKESFPLTVTSAQKNPTAFYLCASSPGGRQYFGPGTRLTVT.

The rearrangement uses TRBV5-1 and TRBJ1-3; 8 bases are shared with TRBD1. The CDR3 runs 15 residues. Germline-derived CDR1 and CDR2 are SGHRS and YFSETQ. Trimming removed 3 bases from V and 0 bases from J; junction bases left unmatched: 2. The CDR3 spells CASSSGQGSGNTIYF. Written as DNA, the CDR3 is TGCGCCAGCAGCTCAGGACAGGGCTCTGGAAACACCATATATTTT. Looking up the rest from reference TRBV5-1 and TRBJ1-3 gives the full variable domain: KAGVTQTPRYLIKTRGQQVTLSCSPISGHRSVSWYQQTPGQGLQFLFEYFSETQRNKGNFPGRFSGRQFSNSRSEMNVSTLELGDSALYLCASSSGQGSGNTIYFGEGSWLTVV.

The rearrangement uses TRBV6-1 and TRBJ2-7; no definite D call. Trimming pared 2 bases from V and 2 bases from J, leaving 4 bases between. The CDR3 runs to 12 residues. Germline V CDR1 and CDR2: MNHNS, SASEGT. The CDR3 DNA reads TGTGCCAGCAGTGAATCGACCTACGAGCAGTACTTC. This translates into CASSESTYEQYF.

This clone showed up just a few times. J is TRBJ1-5 and V is TRBV14, with D possibly matching TRBD1 (5 bases). The CDR3 covers 14 residues. The V end lost 1 base, the J end lost 4 bases, and 8 bases lay between the germline ends. CDR1 and CDR2 (germline): SGHDN, FVKESK. The CDR3 is CASSQGGINQPQHF. CDR3 DNA sequence: TGTGCCAGCAGCCAAGGGGGCATAAATCAGCCCCAGCATTTT. Filled out from reference TRBV14 and TRBJ1-5, the complete variable domain reads EAGVTQFPSHSVIEKGQTVTLRCDPISGHDNLYWYRRVMGKEIKFLLHFVKESKQDESGMPNNRFLAERTGGTYSTLKVQPAELEDSGVYFCASSQGGINQPQHFGDGTRLSIL.

The chain joins TRBV18 to TRBJ1-4; TRBD1 matches at 7 bases. CDR1 and CDR2 (germline): KGHSH, LQKENI. Trimming at V came to 4 bases and at J to 7 bases, leaving 9 bases not matched to a gene. The CDR3 is 15 amino acids. The CDR3: CASSLQQGMGEKLFF. CDR3 DNA sequence: TGTGCCAGCTCACTACAACAGGGGATGGGTGAAAAACTGTTTTTT.

Only one count was recorded for this clone. The chain links TRBV15 to TRBJ2-3; D not resolved. Trimming left V 1 base short and J 1 base short, with 6 bases between. Germline-derived CDR1 and CDR2 are LNHNV and YYDKDF (reference sequence). The CDR3 is made up of 14 amino acids. CDR3 region: CATSRGGGTDTQYF. The CDR3 region has the DNA TGTGCCACCAGCAGAGGTGGGGGCACAGATACGCAGTATTTT.

The chain carries TRBV10-1 and TRBJ2-1, with TRBD2 identical over 10 bases. The CDR3 totals 19 residues. Germline-derived CDR1 and CDR2 are WNHNN and SYGVQD (reference sequence). V lost 6 bases to trimming and J lost 2 bases; unmatched junction nucleotides: 16. CDR3 bases: TGCGCCAGCAGCGCTCTCGGACTAGCGGCCTCTGCACCCTACAATGAGCAGTTCTTC. Translated, it gives CASSALGLAASAPYNEQFF.